Shown below are 10 T cell receptor beta chains from a single sample sequenced in a study of cytomegalovirus exposure and HLA in healthy donors. Primers included in the PCR were 60 Vbeta and 13 Jbeta primers. The data were produced by immunoSEQ multiplex PCR, yet TCRdb's version contains in-frame clones alone and is incomplete. The sample lists hundreds of thousands of clones, approximately 90% occurring once. The sequenced material came from PBMCs. These receptors all stem from a woman aged 18-29 years in good health and CMV-seronegative.

The rearrangement links TRBV7-9 to TRBJ1-3; D call uncertain. The germline V gene encodes CDR1 SEHNR and CDR2 FQNEAQ (reference sequence). The V end was cut by 3 bases, the J end by 5 bases, with 11 bases between. This CDR3 contains 14 residues. The CDR3 DNA reads TGTGCCAGCAGCTTTGAGGGATATAGAAACACCATATATTTT. Translation: CASSFEGYRNTIYF.

The rearrangement links TRBV2 to TRBJ2-1, with 15 bases aligning to TRBD2. Germline loops: CDR1 SNHLY, CDR2 FYNNEI. The V segment lost 3 bases and the J segment 3 bases; nucleotides outside the gene matches: 9. The CDR3 consists of 19 residues. The CDR3 region has the DNA TGTGCCAGCAGTGACAACCCGGGACTAGCGGGGGGCCTCTACAATGAGCAGTTCTTC. As protein: CASSDNPGLAGGLYNEQFF.

The rearrangement joins TRBV4-2 to TRBJ1-2; no clear D. Germline loops: CDR1 LGHNA, CDR2 YNFKEQ. CDR3 length: 15 amino acids. V shed 1 base and J shed 3 bases, with 12 bases lying between them. The CDR3 nucleotides are TGTGCCAGCAGCCAAGGCGGTGACCCTTACTATGGCTACACCTTC. It yields the protein CASSQGGDPYYGYTF.

This rearrangement joins TRBV19 to TRBJ1-4; D is unresolved. Trimming removed 5 bases at V and 7 bases at J, with 5 bases between. Looked up from germline, CDR1 is LNHDA and CDR2 is SQIVND (reference sequence). The CDR3 contains 11 residues. The DNA of the CDR3 is TGTGCCAGTAGTGTCAGTGAAAAACTGTTTTTT. This codes for CASSVSEKLFF.

As regards this clone: Additional DNA sequences in this sample encode the identical CDR3. The chain has TRBV5-1 and TRBJ2-3; D unresolved. Between the trimmed V and J ends, which lost 0 bases and 5 bases, there was a span of 4 bases. The CDR3 totals 12 residues. Per germline, CDR1 SGHRS and CDR2 YFSETQ. CDR3 amino acids: CASSLAGDTQYF. The DNA of the CDR3 is TGCGCCAGCAGCTTGGCCGGAGATACGCAGTATTTT.

Of note for this clone: An end of the junction differs from the germline gene, which may be a read error. The chain couples TRBV2 to TRBJ2-3; TRBD2 aligns across 16 bases. Germline V CDR1 and CDR2: SNHLY, FYNNEI. This CDR3 is built from 14 residues. The CDR3 sequence is CASSESWGLAGGKF. DNA for the CDR3: TGTGCCAGCAGTGAAAGTTGGGGACTAGCGGGGGGGAAGTTT.

This clone was observed a single time. V usage is TRBV2 and J usage is TRBJ1-1; 7 bases are a match to TRBD1. V shed 6 bases, J shed 0 bases, and the junction held 13 bases outside the gene matches. In germline, CDR1 is SNHLY, CDR2 FYNNEI. There are 17 residues in the CDR3. For the CDR3, the DNA is TGTGCCAGCAGCTTTGACAGGGCGATGGGTATGAACACTGAAGCTTTCTTT. Translated, it gives CASSFDRAMGMNTEAFF. The full variable domain, its missing parts supplied by reference TRBV2 and TRBJ1-1, is EPEVTQTPSHQVTQMGQEVILRCVPISNHLYFYWYRQILGQKVEFLVSFYNNEISEKSEIFDDQFSVERPDGSNFTLKIRSTKLEDSAMYFCASSFDRAMGMNTEAFFGQGTRLTVV.

This sequence joins TRBV7-9 and TRBJ2-7, with 7 bases that match TRBD2. V dropped 1 base and J dropped 0; count of bases not matched to a gene: 12. The CDR3 is 18 residues long. Germline V gene lookup returns CDR1 SEHNR and CDR2 FQNEAQ (reference sequence). CDR3 residues: CASSLGGGLNPLSYEQYF. CDR3 nucleotides: TGTGCCAGCAGCTTAGGCGGGGGACTTAATCCGCTCTCCTACGAGCAGTACTTC.

The chain uses TRBV7-9 and TRBJ2-7; 8 bases align to TRBD2. Germline CDR1 and CDR2: SEHNR and FQNEAQ (reference sequence). Trimming at V came to 2 bases and at J to 6 bases, leaving 6 bases not matched to a gene. There are 14 residues in the CDR3. CDR3 region: CASSLFGGAFEQYF. The DNA for the CDR3 is TGTGCCAGCAGCTTATTCGGGGGGGCTTTCGAGCAGTACTTC.

This clone appeared once. The chain joins TRBV5-1 to TRBJ2-1; D is unresolved. Trimming shortened V by 0 bases and J by 4 bases, and 14 bases separated the two germline ends. The germline gives CDR1 SGHRS, CDR2 YFSETQ. This CDR3 has 16 residues. CDR3 nucleotide sequence: TGCGCCAGCAGCTTGGAAGGCGTATCAGGATACAATGAGCAGTTCTTC. This encodes CASSLEGVSGYNEQFF.